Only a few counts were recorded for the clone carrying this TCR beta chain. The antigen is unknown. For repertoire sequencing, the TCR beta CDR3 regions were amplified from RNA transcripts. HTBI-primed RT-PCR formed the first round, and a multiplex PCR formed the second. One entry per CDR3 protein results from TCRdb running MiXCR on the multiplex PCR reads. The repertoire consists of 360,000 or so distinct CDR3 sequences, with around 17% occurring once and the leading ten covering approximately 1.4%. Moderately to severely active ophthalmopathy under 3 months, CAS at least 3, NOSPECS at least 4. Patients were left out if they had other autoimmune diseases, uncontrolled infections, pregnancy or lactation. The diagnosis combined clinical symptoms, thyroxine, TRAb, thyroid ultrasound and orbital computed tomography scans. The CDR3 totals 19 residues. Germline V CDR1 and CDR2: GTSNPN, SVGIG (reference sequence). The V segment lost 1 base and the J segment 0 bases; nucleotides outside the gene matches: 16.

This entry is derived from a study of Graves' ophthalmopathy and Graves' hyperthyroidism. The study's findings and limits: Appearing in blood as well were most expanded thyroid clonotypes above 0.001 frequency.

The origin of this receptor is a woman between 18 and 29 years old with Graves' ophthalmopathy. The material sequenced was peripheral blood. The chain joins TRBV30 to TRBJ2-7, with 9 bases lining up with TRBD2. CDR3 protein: CAWSAGGLASRFGSYEQYF. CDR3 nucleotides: TGTGCCTGGAGTGCTGGCGGACTAGCGTCCCGGTTTGGCTCCTACGAGCAGTACTTC.